The entry below describes one TCR beta chain. Per the original methods: Estimation of nucleated cell counts was performed using reference gene primer amplification. Repertoires were generated with immunoSEQ multiplex PCR, while TCRdb's copy carries only in-frame clones and drops some. The DNA was the basis for D and trimming; V, J and clone size are from that table. The top ten clones hold less than 6% of a sample with approximately 260,000 clones, roughly 80% of them seen once. The data derive from a study of blood T cell repertoires in COVID-19. At the level of the study: The samples span acute and convalescent COVID-19 from the United States, Italy and Spain. In each case, the material was cDNA or gDNA derived from T cells, B-cell-depleted T cells, or PBMCs.

V trimming: 5 bases; J trimming: 1 base; junction bases outside the gene matches: 4. Germline V gene lookup returns CDR1 SGHVS and CDR2 FQNEAQ. This CDR3 is 14 amino acids long. Sequencing was performed on peripheral blood. The chain recombines TRBV7-8 with TRBJ1-1, with 7 bases lining up with TRBD1. This sequence was found in a man between 60 and 70 years old who had recovered from COVID-19. The CDR3 reads CASSRQGWNTEAFF. The CDR3 DNA reads as TGTGCCAGCAGCCGACAGGGTTGGAACACTGAAGCTTTCTTT.